Shown below are 13 T cell receptor beta chains from a single sample sequenced in a study of blood T cell repertoires in COVID-19. The method was immunoSEQ multiplex PCR; TCRdb's version includes in-frame clones alone and lacks a portion of them. The data show 45,000 to 50,000 clones, with approximately 88% seen just once and around 53% held by the top ten. Sequencing was carried out using peripheral blood. These receptor sequences come from a man aged 65-85 years with acute or convalescent COVID-19.

The chain combines TRBV5-1 with TRBJ2-1, with D unresolved. The CDR3 is 14 residues long. CDR1 is SGHRS and CDR2 is YFSETQ in the germline V gene. V was trimmed by 0 bases and J by 10 bases, leaving 14 bases between them. The CDR3 spells CASSLVVAGGEQFF. The CDR3 DNA reads TGCGCCAGCAGCTTGGTGGTAGCTGGTGGAGAGCAGTTCTTC.

The rearrangement uses TRBV19 and TRBJ1-5; 8 nucleotides match TRBD1. The V gene's germline CDR1 is LNHDA and CDR2 SQIVND (reference sequence). The CDR3 spans 16 residues. After removal of 3 bases from V and 7 bases from J, the junction contained 11 bases not matched to a gene. This CDR3 reads CASSILGRGREQPQHF. CDR3 DNA sequence: TGTGCCAGTAGTATTCTAGGCAGGGGGCGAGAGCAGCCCCAGCATTTT.

The CDR3 sequence is CASSLAMASGGASTDTQYF. CDR3 coding DNA: TGCGCCAGCAGCTTGGCCATGGCTAGCGGGGGGGCTAGCACAGATACGCAGTATTTT. The J gene is TRBJ2-3, the V gene TRBV5-1, with TRBD2 matching over 12 bases. The CDR3 length is 19 residues. Germline V CDR1 and CDR2: SGHRS, YFSETQ. The V segment lost 0 bases and the J segment 0 bases; nucleotides outside the gene matches: 8.

The J gene is TRBJ2-7, the V gene TRBV12-3 or TRBV12-4, with D uncertain. The V end was cut by 2 bases, the J end by 2 bases, with 7 bases between. The CDR3 sequence is 13 residues long. The CDR3 nucleotides read TGTGCCAGCAGTTTAAGCCAGGCCTACGAGCAGTACTTC. This sequence encodes CASSLSQAYEQYF.

The chain joins TRBV6-5 to TRBJ2-3; TRBD1 matches 9 bases. V trimming: 7 bases; J trimming: 9 bases; junction bases outside the gene matches: 14. The CDR3 extends over 15 amino acids. Germline CDR1 MNHEY, CDR2 SVGAGI. CDR3 nucleotides: TGTGCCAGCACCCCCCCGGGACAGGGTGTCGGGACGCAGTATTTT. This sequence encodes CASTPPGQGVGTQYF.

V is TRBV11-2 and J is TRBJ2-3; 10 nucleotides agree with TRBD2. In germline, CDR1 is SGHAT, CDR2 FQNNGV. V lost 4 bases to trimming and J lost 4 bases; unmatched junction nucleotides: 8. The CDR3 contains 16 residues. The chain's CDR3 is CASSSSSGGSPDTQYF. Here the CDR3 DNA reads TGTGCCAGCAGCTCTTCTAGCGGGGGTTCCCCAGATACGCAGTATTTT.

This clone was counted between two and nine times. This chain joins TRBV2 and TRBJ1-6; 7 positions agree with TRBD1. The germline CDR1 and CDR2 sequences are SNHLY and FYNNEI. There are 11 residues in the CDR3. The J segment lost 14 bases and the V segment lost 6 bases, leaving 4 bases of the junction unmatched. The CDR3 loop reads CASRTRGTLHF. The CDR3 DNA sequence: TGTGCCAGCAGGACCAGGGGGACCCTCCACTTT.

V usage is TRBV7-2 and J usage is TRBJ1-2, with 9 bases identical to TRBD1. The length of the CDR3 is 15 residues. CDR1 is SGHTA and CDR2 is FQGNSA in the germline V gene. The V segment lost 5 bases and the J segment 4 bases; nucleotides outside the gene matches: 8. DNA of the CDR3: TGTGCCAGCAGCCCACACAGGGGGCGACCCTATGGCTACACCTTC. It translates to CASSPHRGRPYGYTF. Supplemented by reference TRBV7-2 and TRBJ1-2, the full variable domain reads GAGVSQSPSNKVTEKGKDVELRCDPISGHTALYWYRQSLGQGLEFLIYFQGNSAPDKSGLPSDRFSAERTGGSVSTLTIQRTQQEDSAVYLCASSPHRGRPYGYTFGSGTRLTVV.

The chain links TRBV7-2 to TRBJ2-1; 12 positions match TRBD2. The CDR3 length is 16 residues. With V trimmed by 1 base and J by 4 bases, 2 bases remained unmatched. Germline loops: CDR1 SGHTA, CDR2 FQGNSA. Here the CDR3 reads CASSLGLAGVYNEQFF. In nucleotides, the CDR3 is TGTGCCAGCAGCTTAGGACTAGCGGGAGTATACAATGAGCAGTTCTTC.

This sequence joins TRBV5-7 and TRBJ1-1; 8 bases are a match to TRBD1. TRBV5-7 is treated as an ORF (open reading frame) with a function not yet certain. The CDR3 covers 16 residues. After removal of 7 bases from V and 5 bases from J, the junction contained 16 bases not matched to a gene. The chain's CDR3 is CASPGQGALRGTEAFF. CDR3 coding DNA: TGTGCCAGCCCCGGGCAGGGGGCTTTAAGAGGGACTGAAGCTTTCTTT.

This sequence joins TRBV3-1 (or the pseudogene TRBV3-2) and TRBJ1-5; D not resolved. The CDR3 length is 13 residues. Germline CDR1 LGHDT, CDR2 YNNKEL (reference sequence). V lost 1 base and J lost 7, with 8 bases in between. The CDR3 DNA sequence: TGTGCCAGCAGCCAAGTCCCGGGGCAGCCCCAGCATTTT. Its protein product is CASSQVPGQPQHF.

The J gene is TRBJ2-3, the V gene TRBV11-2, with 15 nucleotides matching TRBD2. The CDR3 spans 18 residues. Looked up from germline, CDR1 is SGHAT and CDR2 is FQNNGV. J gave up 1 base and V 5 bases, and 7 bases lay outside the gene matches. The chain's CDR3 is CASSPGLAGGPRTDTQYF. The CDR3 DNA reads TGTGCCAGCAGCCCCGGACTAGCGGGAGGGCCACGCACAGATACGCAGTATTTT. The full variable domain, its missing parts supplied by reference TRBV11-2 and TRBJ2-3, is EAGVAQSPRYKIIEKRQSVAFWCNPISGHATLYWYQQILGQGPKLLIQFQNNGVVDDSQLPKDRFSAERLKGVDSTLKIQPAKLEDSAVYLCASSPGLAGGPRTDTQYFGPGTRLTVL.

This clone was observed once. The chain links TRBV11-2 to TRBJ1-2; no clear D gene. Germline values: CDR1 SGHAT, CDR2 FQNNGV. The CDR3 covers 13 residues. Deletions cut 5 bases from V and 6 bases from J, with 13 bases between. CDR3 sequence: CASSRSPVDGYTF. The DNA for the CDR3 is TGTGCCAGCAGCCGCTCGCCAGTTGATGGCTACACCTTC. The whole variable domain, filled in from reference TRBV11-2 and TRBJ1-2, reads EAGVAQSPRYKIIEKRQSVAFWCNPISGHATLYWYQQILGQGPKLLIQFQNNGVVDDSQLPKDRFSAERLKGVDSTLKIQPAKLEDSAVYLCASSRSPVDGYTFGSGTRLTVV.